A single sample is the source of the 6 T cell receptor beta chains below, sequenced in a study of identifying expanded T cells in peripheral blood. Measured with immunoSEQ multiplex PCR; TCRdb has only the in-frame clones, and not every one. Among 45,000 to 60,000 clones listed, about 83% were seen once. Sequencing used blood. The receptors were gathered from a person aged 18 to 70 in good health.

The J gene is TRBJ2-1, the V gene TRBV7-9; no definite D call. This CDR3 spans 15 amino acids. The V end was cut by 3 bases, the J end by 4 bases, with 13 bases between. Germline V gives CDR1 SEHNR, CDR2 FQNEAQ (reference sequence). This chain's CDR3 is CASSFMGSAYNEQFF. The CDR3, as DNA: TGTGCCAGCAGCTTTATGGGGTCGGCTTACAATGAGCAGTTCTTC.

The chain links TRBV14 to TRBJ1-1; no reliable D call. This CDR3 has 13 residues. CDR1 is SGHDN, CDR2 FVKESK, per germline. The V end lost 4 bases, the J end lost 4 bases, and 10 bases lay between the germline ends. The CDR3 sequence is CASSRNMFTEAFF. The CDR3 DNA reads TGTGCCAGCAGCCGGAACATGTTCACTGAAGCTTTCTTT.

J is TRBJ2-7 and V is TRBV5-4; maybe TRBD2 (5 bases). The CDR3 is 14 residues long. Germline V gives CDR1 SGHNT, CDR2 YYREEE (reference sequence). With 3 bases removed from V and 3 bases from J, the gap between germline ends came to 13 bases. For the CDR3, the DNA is TGTGCCAGCAGCTCAAATGCTGAGGGCTACGAGCAGTACGTC. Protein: CASSSNAEGYEQYV.

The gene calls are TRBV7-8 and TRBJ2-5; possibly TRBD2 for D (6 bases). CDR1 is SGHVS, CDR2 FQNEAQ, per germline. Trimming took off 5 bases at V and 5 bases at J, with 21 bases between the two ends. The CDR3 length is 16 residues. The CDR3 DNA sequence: TGTGCCAGCAGCCCCGGGCGAACCGGGGGTGGGGAGACCCAGTACTTC. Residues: CASSPGRTGGGETQYF.

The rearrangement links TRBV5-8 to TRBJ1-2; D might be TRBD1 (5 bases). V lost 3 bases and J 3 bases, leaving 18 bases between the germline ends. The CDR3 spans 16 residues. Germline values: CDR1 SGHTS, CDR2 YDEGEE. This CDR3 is CASSSRDLGIDYGYTF. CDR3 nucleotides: TGTGCCAGCAGCTCCCGGGACCTAGGCATCGACTATGGCTACACCTTC.

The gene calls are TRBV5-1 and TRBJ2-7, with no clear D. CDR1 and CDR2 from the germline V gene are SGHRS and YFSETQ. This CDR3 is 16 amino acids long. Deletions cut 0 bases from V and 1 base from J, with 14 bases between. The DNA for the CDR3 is TGCGCCAGCAGCTTGGAGGGCAGCCCCCGATCCTACGAGCAGTACTTC. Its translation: CASSLEGSPRSYEQYF.